The clone carrying this TCR beta chain was observed at least ten times. The antigen is not known. The source of the sample is a study of T cell repertoires in cytomegalovirus infection. Study-level background: Public TCR beta signature analysis indicated the presence of both CMV infection and matching HLA type. Study observations and caveats: The ex vivo response was dominated by HLA-C-restricted CMV-specific TCR beta clonotypes.

CDR1 and CDR2 (germline): MNHEY, SVGEGT. With 2 bases clipped from V and 0 bases from J, the junction kept 11 bases outside the gene matches. There are 19 residues in the CDR3. MiXCR, run by TCRdb on the reads, gives a single entry per CDR3 protein. The data show roughly 920,000 distinct CDR3 sequences, approximately 31% seen once. The chain couples TRBV6-2 or TRBV6-3 to TRBJ2-3; 10 nucleotides align to TRBD2. The TCR originated in a human donor in good health (CMV status not recorded). Some clones in this sample may be carry-over from other donors' samples. Sequencing was performed on cultured CD8+ T cells from PBMCs, taken from culture after CMV antigen stimulation. The CDR3 here is CASSYPTSGEIQSTDTQYF. The CDR3 coding sequence is TGTGCCAGCAGTTACCCAACTAGCGGGGAGATTCAAAGCACAGATACGCAGTATTTT.